One sample yielded the 5 T cell receptor beta chains listed below, sequenced in a study of immune evolution from preneoplasia to lung adenocarcinoma. Sequencing used immunoSEQ multiplex PCR; TCRdb keeps in-frame clones, though not all of them. The table shows 3,800 or so clones, with 80% occurring only once. Sequencing was carried out using FFPE adjacent normal lung tissue. The receptors shown here come from a person aged 55-80 years with lung adenocarcinoma.

This chain connects TRBV28 to TRBJ2-5; 8 nucleotides align to TRBD1. The CDR3 is 17 amino acids. V shed 4 bases and J 5 bases; nucleotides not matched to a gene: 15. The germline V gene encodes CDR1 MDHEN and CDR2 SYDVKM. This chain's CDR3 is CASSSPRTGNLEETQYF. The CDR3 nucleotides read TGTGCCAGCAGTTCCCCCAGGACAGGGAACCTGGAGGAGACCCAGTACTTC.

The rearrangement uses TRBV5-1 and TRBJ2-1; 11 nucleotides agree with TRBD1. CDR1 is SGHRS, CDR2 YFSETQ, per germline. V lost 1 base and J lost 6; bases outside the gene matches: 6. CDR3 length equals 16 residues. In DNA form, the CDR3 reads TGCGCCAGCAGCTTGAACGGACAGGGGGCTGGCAATGAGCAGTTCTTC. Translated, it gives CASSLNGQGAGNEQFF.

This clone was found a few times. The same CDR3 is also encoded by other DNA sequences in this sample. The rearrangement links TRBV29-1 to TRBJ1-3, with D perhaps TRBD1 (6 bases). CDR1 and CDR2 from the germline V gene are SQVTM and ANQGSEA. V was trimmed by 5 bases and J by 0 bases, leaving 17 bases between them. The length of the CDR3 is 16 residues. The CDR3 sequence: CSVTGSAAFSGNTIYF. The CDR3 DNA reads as TGCAGCGTTACAGGGAGCGCCGCGTTCTCTGGAAACACCATATATTTT.

The chain combines TRBV20-1 with TRBJ2-7; maybe TRBD2 (5 bases). The CDR3 has 11 residues. Germline CDR1 is DFQATT and CDR2 is SNEGSKA (reference sequence). In DNA, the CDR3 is TGCAGGGCGAAAAGCGGAAACGAGCAGTACTTC. This sequence encodes CRAKSGNEQYF.

This chain links TRBV5-1 with TRBJ2-1; 9 bases are a match to TRBD2. Losses at the gene ends were 4 bases for V and 7 bases for J; bases not matched to a gene: 6. Germline V lookup: CDR1 SGHRS, CDR2 YFSETQ. The CDR3 is made up of 14 amino acids. DNA of the CDR3: TGCGCCAGCAGCCTGGCGGGAGGGCCGAATGAGCAGTTCTTC. Protein sequence: CASSLAGGPNEQFF. The variable domain in full, with the rest retrieved from reference TRBV5-1 and TRBJ2-1, is KAGVTQTPRYLIKTRGQQVTLSCSPISGHRSVSWYQQTPGQGLQFLFEYFSETQRNKGNFPGRFSGRQFSNSRSEMNVSTLELGDSALYLCASSLAGGPNEQFFGPGTRLTVL.